Each of the 15 T cell receptor beta chains below was sequenced from the same sample in a study of blood T cell repertoires in COVID-19. Only in-frame clones appear in the TCRdb table, and some are missing; sequencing was by immunoSEQ multiplex PCR. The data contain 150,000 to 200,000 clones, roughly 90% of them singletons. The sample was peripheral blood. Receptors were obtained from a man in his sixties with active or convalescent COVID-19.

DNA of the CDR3: TGTGCCAGCAGCCGAACCGGGACTATCGGACCAGATACGCAGTATTTT. It translates to CASSRTGTIGPDTQYF. The chain combines TRBV3-1 (or the pseudogene TRBV3-2) with TRBJ2-3; TRBD2 matches 7 bases. Germline CDR1 is LGHDT and CDR2 is YNNKEL (reference sequence). After removal of 4 bases from V and 4 bases from J, the junction contained 11 bases not matched to a gene. This CDR3 is 16 amino acids long.

Worth noting for this clone: One end of the junction varies from germline; a read error may be responsible. The chain couples TRBV12-3 or TRBV12-4 to TRBJ1-1; D is ambiguous. This CDR3 comprises 13 residues. CDR3 DNA sequence: TGTGCCAGCAGTTTTATATCGAACACCGAAGCTTTCTTT. Protein sequence: CASSFISNTEAFF.

This rearrangement joins TRBV5-8 to TRBJ1-2; a possible D gene is TRBD1 (6 bases). Germline CDR1 SGHTS, CDR2 YDEGEE. The CDR3 totals 16 residues. The V end lost 4 bases, the J end lost 0 bases, and 16 bases lay between the germline ends. The DNA for the CDR3 is TGTGCCAGCAGCCCGAAAGGGGGAACTTCTAACTATGGCTACACCTTC. It is translated as CASSPKGGTSNYGYTF.

This chain connects TRBV5-1 to TRBJ2-7; D is perhaps TRBD2 (5 bases). Trimming left V 4 bases short and J 1 base short, with 12 bases between. Germline loops: CDR1 SGHRS, CDR2 YFSETQ. This CDR3 contains 14 residues. The DNA of the CDR3 is TGCGCCAGCAGCCAGTTTGCGGGTTCCTACGAGCAGTACTTC. It is translated as CASSQFAGSYEQYF.

The CDR3 coding sequence is TGTGCCAGCAGCTTAGCAGGGGGTGAGACCCAGTACTTC. It specifies CASSLAGGETQYF. The genes are TRBV7-2 and TRBJ2-5; TRBD1 is a possible D gene (6 bases). Germline V gives CDR1 SGHTA, CDR2 FQGNSA. Trimming removed 0 bases from V and 5 bases from J, with 7 bases in between. The CDR3 is 13 amino acids.

This clone was seen once. The chain couples TRBV25-1 to TRBJ2-7; 8 bases map to TRBD1. With 4 bases clipped from V and 3 bases from J, the junction kept 2 bases outside the gene matches. CDR3 length: 13 amino acids. In germline, CDR1 is MGHDK, CDR2 SYGVNS. The CDR3 DNA is TGTGCCAGCAGTGTTACAGGGGGCTACGAGCAGTACTTC. Its protein is CASSVTGGYEQYF.

This chain links TRBV10-3 with TRBJ2-7, with unresolved D. V was pared by 8 bases and J by 7 bases, with 15 bases between. Looked up from germline, CDR1 is ENHRY and CDR2 is SYGVKD. CDR3 length: 12 residues. The CDR3 DNA reads TGTGCCATCGAGAACCCCCCCTGGGAGCAGTACTTC. Amino acids: CAIENPPWEQYF.

The chain couples TRBV11-2 to TRBJ1-6; D may be TRBD1 (5 bases). Trimming removed 5 bases from V and 9 bases from J, with 14 bases in between. The CDR3 extends over 14 amino acids. Germline lookup yields CDR1 SGHAT and CDR2 FQNNGV. CDR3 nucleotides: TGTGCCAGCAGCATAACAGGTCTTGGTTCACCCCTCCACTTT. Its protein is CASSITGLGSPLHF.

The J gene is TRBJ2-2, the V gene TRBV28; D perhaps matches TRBD1 (6 bases). The CDR3 is 15 residues long. Germline CDR1 is MDHEN and CDR2 is SYDVKM. The germline V and J ends were trimmed by 6 bases and 5 bases, with 16 bases remaining between them. CDR3 coding DNA: TGTGCCAGCAGGACAGGTGGGGTTAATACCGGGGAGCTGTTTTTT. It specifies CASRTGGVNTGELFF.

The chain employs TRBV6-2 or TRBV6-3 and TRBJ1-5, with D possibly matching TRBD1 (5 bases). V was shortened by 2 bases and J by 5 bases, with 7 bases between the two germline ends. Germline V CDR1 and CDR2: MNHEY, SVGEGT. The CDR3 spans 13 residues. CDR3 loop: CASSYETDQPQHF. The CDR3 DNA follows: TGTGCCAGCAGTTACGAGACAGATCAGCCCCAGCATTTT.

This clone showed up just once. The J gene is TRBJ2-2, the V gene TRBV10-1; D is perhaps TRBD1 (6 bases). Germline lookup yields CDR1 WNHNN and CDR2 SYGVQD (reference sequence). V dropped 6 bases and J dropped 3 bases, with 11 bases sitting between them. CDR3 size: 14 residues. The CDR3 region has the DNA TGCGCCAGCAGATGGGACACCTACACCGGGGAGCTGTTTTTT. Residues: CASRWDTYTGELFF.

The genes are TRBV11-2 and TRBJ1-3, with D unresolved. Germline-derived CDR1 and CDR2 are SGHAT and FQNNGV. Trimming stripped 5 bases from V and 6 bases from J, with 14 bases between. The CDR3 has 14 residues. CDR3 residues: CASSPGPVANTIYF. Here the CDR3 DNA reads TGTGCCAGCAGCCCCGGCCCCGTAGCAAACACCATATATTTT.

The chain combines TRBV6-5 with TRBJ1-4, with D uncertain. Trimming cost V 5 bases and J 2 bases, with 3 bases left between them. Germline V CDR1 and CDR2: MNHEY, SVGAGI. The CDR3 spans 12 residues. CDR3 nucleotides: TGTGCCAGCAGTCAGACTAATGAAAAACTGTTTTTT. Translated, it gives CASSQTNEKLFF.

V and J are TRBV3-1 (or the pseudogene TRBV3-2) and TRBJ1-1; a weak D match, TRBD1 (6 bases). The CDR3 extends over 15 amino acids. Germline V gene sequence: CDR1 LGHDT, CDR2 YNNKEL (reference sequence). Trimming left V 1 base short and J 1 base short, with 10 bases between. The CDR3 nucleotides are TGTGCCAGCAGCCAAGGGGACACCCAGAACACTGAAGCTTTCTTT. It codes for CASSQGDTQNTEAFF.

The chain carries TRBV7-2 and TRBJ2-7; 7 positions match TRBD2. The CDR3 spans 16 residues. V was clipped by 1 base and J by 3 bases; unmatched bases: 9. CDR1 is SGHTA, CDR2 FQGNSA, per germline. DNA for the CDR3: TGTGCCAGCAGCTTAGTAGCCCCGGGACTAAACTACGAGCAGTACTTC. This translates into CASSLVAPGLNYEQYF. Using reference TRBV7-2 and TRBJ2-7 for the parts outside the CDR3, the full variable domain is GAGVSQSPSNKVTEKGKDVELRCDPISGHTALYWYRQSLGQGLEFLIYFQGNSAPDKSGLPSDRFSAERTGGSVSTLTIQRTQQEDSAVYLCASSLVAPGLNYEQYFGPGTRLTVT.